This TCR beta chain came from a study of shared clonotypes between healthy human individuals. Study-wide background: The study drew on two women and a few men aged 18 to 49 as donors. The study's findings and limits: Of the naive CD4 clonotypes, approximately 5% were shared across several donors.

With 6 bases clipped from V and 6 bases from J, the junction kept 4 bases outside the gene matches. Germline V gives CDR1 MNHNS, CDR2 SASEGT. The CDR3 is made up of 13 amino acids. Partitioning of CD4+ cells yielded a CD45RA+ naive subset and a CD45RA-negative memory subset. Regarding this clone: Its antigen is unknown. This sample includes further DNA sequences coding for the same CDR3.

Measured with immunoSEQ multiplex PCR; TCRdb has only the in-frame clones, and not every one. This sample has 2 million to 3 million clones, with 93% found just once. The clonotype originates from a man between 18 and 35 years old in good health. Some clones in this sample may be carry-over from other donors' samples. Specimen: naive CD4+ T cells from PBMCs. As to subset: CD45RA+ positively selected. The genes are TRBV6-1 and TRBJ1-5, with 8 bases matching TRBD1. CDR3 sequence reads: CASSGQGGQPQHF. The CDR3 DNA is TGTGCCAGCAGCGGACAGGGAGGTCAGCCCCAGCATTTT.